This is a list of T cell receptor beta chains from one sample in a study of blood T cell repertoires in COVID-19. Sequenced by immunoSEQ multiplex PCR; TCRdb stores in-frame clones only, minus some. The top ten clones hold less than 3% of a sample with under 200,000 clones, more than 65% of them seen once. The sample taken for sequencing was peripheral blood. These receptors were taken from a human donor with acute or convalescent COVID-19. The donor label of this sample is uncertain. The CDR3 runs from the conserved cysteine through the conserved F or W. A D gene is named only where the DNA matches it firmly. Some rows mark clone size as missing; the rest say once, few, many or name a class of expanded clone.

cdr3_aa cdr3_nt d_call j_call clone_size v_call
CASSSSGVNYGYTF TGTGCCAGCAGCTCGAGCGGGGTCAACTATGGCTACACCTTC - TRBJ1-2 once TRBV7-9
CAIRSRAAGPYPGANVLTF TGTGCCATCAGATCCCGGGCGGCGGGGCCCTACCCTGGGGCCAACGTCCTGACTTTC - TRBJ2-6 - TRBV10-3
CASSWEGTGTEAFF TGCGCCAGCAGCTGGGAAGGGACAGGGACTGAAGCTTTCTTT TRBD1 TRBJ1-1 - TRBV5-1
CAWNRGETQYF TGTGCCTGGAACAGGGGGGAGACCCAGTACTTC TRBD1 TRBJ2-5 - TRBV30
CASSRQYADTPLHF TGTGCCAGTAGTCGACAGTACGCCGATACACCCCTCCACTTT - TRBJ1-6 - TRBV19
CASSTTRGADTQYF TGTGCCAGCAGCACCACCCGGGGGGCAGATACGCAGTATTTT TRBD2 TRBJ2-3 - TRBV5-5
CASSAPDSLYEQYF TGTGCCAGCAGCGCCCCGGACAGCCTCTACGAGCAGTACTTC - TRBJ2-7 - TRBV9
CASSLDPGLAVKETQYF TGTGCCAGCAGCCTTGATCCCGGACTAGCGGTCAAAGAGACCCAGTACTTC TRBD2 TRBJ2-5 - TRBV3-1/TRBV3-2
CASSPTVLSYNEQFF TGTGCCAGCAGCCCTACGGTCCTCTCCTACAATGAGCAGTTCTTC - TRBJ2-1 - TRBV7-3
CASSPPFPFYGYTF TGTGCCAGCAGCCCTCCTTTTCCTTTCTATGGCTACACCTTC - TRBJ1-2 - TRBV11-2
CASSPGTTRTGELFF TGCGCCAGCAGCCCCGGGACAACCAGGACCGGGGAGCTGTTTTTT - TRBJ2-2 - TRBV5-1
CASSEVAAQHF TGTGCCAGCAGTGAAGTCGCGGCCCAGCATTTT - TRBJ1-5 - TRBV6-1
CASTERRGYTF TGTGCCAGCACCGAGAGGCGTGGCTACACCTTC - TRBJ1-2 - TRBV2
CASSYGQAYGYTF TGTGCCAGCAGTTACGGACAGGCCTATGGCTACACCTTC TRBD1 TRBJ1-2 once TRBV6-5
CASSTRQGATTNYGYTF TGCGCCAGCAGCACGCGACAGGGGGCCACCACTAACTATGGCTACACCTTC TRBD1 TRBJ1-2 - TRBV5-1
CASSPQTGRISDTQYF TGTGCCAGCAGCCCTCAGACAGGGCGTATTTCGGATACGCAGTATTTT TRBD1 TRBJ2-3 - TRBV7-6
CASSLGDRIYTF TGCGCCAGCAGCTTAGGGGACAGGATCTACACCTTC TRBD1 TRBJ1-2 - TRBV5-1
CASSHGAGDYYTEAFF TGTGCCAGCAGTCACGGCGCAGGGGATTATTACACTGAAGCTTTCTTT - TRBJ1-1 - TRBV28
CASSDGTDRNYGYTF TGTGCCAGTAGTGATGGGACTGATCGGAACTATGGCTACACCTTC - TRBJ1-2 - TRBV19
CASSTRQGWADTQYF TGTGCCAGTAGTACTCGACAGGGTTGGGCAGATACGCAGTATTTT TRBD1 TRBJ2-3 - TRBV19
CASSEGRRSGNTIYF TGTGCCAGCAGTGAGGGCCGCCGCTCTGGAAACACCATATATTTT - TRBJ1-3 - TRBV2
CAWSADYRGSYTF TGTGCCTGGAGTGCGGATTATCGGGGGAGCTACACCTTC - TRBJ1-2 - TRBV30
CAWRPSNTEAFF TGTGCCTGGAGGCCGAGCAACACTGAAGCTTTCTTT - TRBJ1-1 - TRBV30
CATRQGSISQYF TGTGCCACTCGGCAGGGATCCATCTCACAGTACTTC - TRBJ2-5 - TRBV6-5
CASSFLTEAFF TGTGCCAGCAGTTTCTTAACTGAAGCTTTCTTT - TRBJ1-1 - TRBV12-3/TRBV12-4
CASSSTGGGRVNTEAFF TGCGCCAGCAGCTCCACAGGGGGCGGACGAGTGAACACTGAAGCTTTCTTT TRBD1 TRBJ1-1 - TRBV5-1
CASSPRLAGSGNTIYF TGTGCCAGCAGCCCTCGGTTGGCAGGCTCTGGAAACACCATATATTTT - TRBJ1-3 - TRBV9
CASSEPGQGSEKLFF TGTGCCAGCAGTGAACCGGGGCAGGGGTCTGAAAAACTGTTTTTT - TRBJ1-4 - TRBV25-1
CASSPGFPISYEQYF TGCGCCAGCAGCCCAGGGTTTCCGATCTCCTACGAGCAGTACTTC - TRBJ2-7 - TRBV5-1